This T cell receptor beta chain was sequenced during a study of vaccination effects on CD4 cells after COVID-19. Following an approximately eleven-day culture, CD4+ T cells were purified. Assay used: immunoSEQ multiplex PCR; TCRdb lists only in-frame clones, some missing. The repertoire holds roughly 31,000 clones, with less than 85% as singletons. General study points: Marked clonal contraction of both clone types appeared late after vaccination.

Looked up from germline, CDR1 is MNHEY and CDR2 is SMNVEV (reference sequence). There are 15 residues in the CDR3. V lost 2 bases and J 7 bases, leaving 14 bases between the germline ends. A word on this clone: Its antigen is not known.

The chain carries TRBV27 and TRBJ1-4; the D gene is possibly TRBD1 (5 bases). The source is a human donor who received a COVID-19 vaccine. This specimen was CD4+ T cells from PBMCs cultured without peptide, taken before COVID-19 vaccination. As DNA, the CDR3 is TGTGCCAGCAGTTTAAGGCGACAGACTTTTGAAAAACTGTTTTTT. It codes for CASSLRRQTFEKLFF.